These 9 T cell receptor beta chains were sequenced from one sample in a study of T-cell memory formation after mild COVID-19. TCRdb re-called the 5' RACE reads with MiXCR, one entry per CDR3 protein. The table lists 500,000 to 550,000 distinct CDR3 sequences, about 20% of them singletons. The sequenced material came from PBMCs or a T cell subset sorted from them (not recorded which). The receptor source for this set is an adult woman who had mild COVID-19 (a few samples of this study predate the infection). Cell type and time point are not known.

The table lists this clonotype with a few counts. The CDR3 here is CASSTQGGLTYNEQFF. CDR3 nucleotides: TGTGCCAGCAGCACCCAGGGAGGGCTTACCTACAATGAGCAGTTCTTC. J is TRBJ2-1 and V is TRBV6-2 or TRBV6-3, with 7 positions matching TRBD2. Germline CDR1 MNHEY, CDR2 SVGEGT. After removal of 6 bases from V and 2 bases from J, the junction contained 10 bases not matched to a gene. CDR3 length equals 16 residues.

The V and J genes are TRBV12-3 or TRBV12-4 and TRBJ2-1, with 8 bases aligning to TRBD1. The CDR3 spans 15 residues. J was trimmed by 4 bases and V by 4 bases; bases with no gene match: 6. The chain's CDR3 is CASSYYRGRYNEQFF. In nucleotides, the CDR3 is TGTGCCAGCAGTTATTACAGGGGGAGGTACAATGAGCAGTTCTTC.

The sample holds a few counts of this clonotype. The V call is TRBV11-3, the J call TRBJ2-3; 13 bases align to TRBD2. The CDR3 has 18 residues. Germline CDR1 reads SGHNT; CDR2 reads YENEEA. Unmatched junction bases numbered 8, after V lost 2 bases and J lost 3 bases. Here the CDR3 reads CASSLRGLAGIRTDTQYF. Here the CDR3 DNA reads TGTGCCAGCAGCTTACGGGGACTAGCGGGAATTCGTACAGATACGCAGTATTTT.

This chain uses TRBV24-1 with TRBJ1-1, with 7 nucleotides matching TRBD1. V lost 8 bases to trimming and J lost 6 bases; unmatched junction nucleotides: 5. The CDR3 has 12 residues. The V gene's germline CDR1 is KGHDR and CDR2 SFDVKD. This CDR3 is CATIRGLAEAFF. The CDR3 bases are TGTGCCACCATTAGGGGGCTTGCTGAAGCTTTCTTT.

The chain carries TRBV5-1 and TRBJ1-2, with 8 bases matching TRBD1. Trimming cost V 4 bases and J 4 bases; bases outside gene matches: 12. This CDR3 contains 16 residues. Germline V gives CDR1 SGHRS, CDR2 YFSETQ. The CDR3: CASSIRTGTAIYGYTF. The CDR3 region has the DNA TGCGCCAGCAGCATTCGGACAGGGACGGCGATCTATGGCTACACCTTC.

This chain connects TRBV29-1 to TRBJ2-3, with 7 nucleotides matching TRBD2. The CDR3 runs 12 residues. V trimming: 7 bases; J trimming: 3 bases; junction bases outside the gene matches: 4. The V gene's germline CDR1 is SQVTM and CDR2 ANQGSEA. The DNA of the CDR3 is TGCAGCGCCAGAGCGGGAACAGATACGCAGTATTTT. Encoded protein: CSARAGTDTQYF.

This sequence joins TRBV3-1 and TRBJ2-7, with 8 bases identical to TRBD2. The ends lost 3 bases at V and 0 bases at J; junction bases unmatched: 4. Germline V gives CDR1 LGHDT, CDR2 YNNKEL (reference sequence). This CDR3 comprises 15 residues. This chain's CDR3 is CASSHIGLASYEQYF. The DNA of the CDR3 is TGTGCCAGCAGCCATATTGGACTAGCCTCCTACGAGCAGTACTTC.

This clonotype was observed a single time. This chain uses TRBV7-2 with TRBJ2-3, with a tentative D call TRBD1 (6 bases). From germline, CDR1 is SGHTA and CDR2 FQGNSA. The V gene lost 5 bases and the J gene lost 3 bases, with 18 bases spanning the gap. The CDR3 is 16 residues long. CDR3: CASSRTQGLGTDTQYF. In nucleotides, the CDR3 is TGTGCCAGCAGCCGAACACAGGGTTTGGGAACAGATACGCAGTATTTT.

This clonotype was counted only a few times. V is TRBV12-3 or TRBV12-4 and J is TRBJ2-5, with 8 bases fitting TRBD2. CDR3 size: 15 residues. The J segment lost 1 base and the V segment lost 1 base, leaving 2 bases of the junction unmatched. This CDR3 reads CASSLDLAGQETQYF. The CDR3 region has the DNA TGTGCCAGCAGTTTAGATCTAGCGGGCCAAGAGACCCAGTACTTC.